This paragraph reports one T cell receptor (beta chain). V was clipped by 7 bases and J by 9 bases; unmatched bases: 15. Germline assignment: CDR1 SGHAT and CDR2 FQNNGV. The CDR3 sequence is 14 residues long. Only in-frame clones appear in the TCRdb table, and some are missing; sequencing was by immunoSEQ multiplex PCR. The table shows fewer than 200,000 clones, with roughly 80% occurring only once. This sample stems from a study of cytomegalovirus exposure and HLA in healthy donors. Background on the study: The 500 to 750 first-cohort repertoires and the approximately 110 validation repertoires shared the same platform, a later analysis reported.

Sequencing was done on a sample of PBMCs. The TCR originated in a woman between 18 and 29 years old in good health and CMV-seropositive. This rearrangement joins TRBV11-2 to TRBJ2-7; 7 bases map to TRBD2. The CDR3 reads CASTFLRGGKAQYF. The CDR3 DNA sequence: TGTGCCAGCACCTTCTTGCGCGGGGGTAAGGCGCAGTACTTC.